One and the same sample provided the 27 T cell receptor beta chains below, sequenced in a study of blood T cell repertoires in COVID-19. Assay used: immunoSEQ multiplex PCR; TCRdb lists only in-frame clones, some missing. The repertoire holds over 90,000 clones, 82% seen once, with around 7.2% in the top ten. Sequencing was carried out using peripheral blood. The receptors were gathered from a man aged 50 to 59 with active or convalescent COVID-19.

The chain joins TRBV10-3 to TRBJ2-3, with D perhaps TRBD1 (5 bases). The germline V gene encodes CDR1 ENHRY and CDR2 SYGVKD. Trimming pared 6 bases from V and 4 bases from J, leaving 14 bases between. This CDR3 has 14 amino acids. The CDR3 bases are TGTGCCATCAGATTGGACACACTTGCAGATACGCAGTATTTT. Its translation is CAIRLDTLADTQYF.

The chain uses TRBV14 and TRBJ2-6; a possible D gene is TRBD1 (6 bases). V was pared by 1 base and J by 4 bases, with 8 bases between. The germline CDR1 and CDR2 sequences are SGHDN and FVKESK. The CDR3 sequence is 15 residues long. The CDR3 sequence is CASSQVGAGANVLTF. The CDR3 DNA is TGTGCCAGCAGCCAAGTGGGGGCCGGGGCCAACGTCCTGACTTTC.

This chain connects TRBV4-3 to TRBJ1-1, with TRBD1 as a possible D gene (5 bases). CDR1 and CDR2 from the germline V gene are LGHNA and YSLEER. This CDR3 spans 15 amino acids. V lost 0 bases, J lost 1 base, and 9 bases lay in between. This CDR3 reads CASSQDGGTNTEAFF. The CDR3 coding sequence is TGCGCCAGCAGCCAAGATGGGGGGACGAACACTGAAGCTTTCTTT.

V usage is TRBV6-2 or TRBV6-3 and J usage is TRBJ1-1, with 8 bases fitting TRBD1. With 2 bases clipped from V and 7 bases from J, the junction kept 9 bases outside the gene matches. The CDR3 runs to 15 residues. Looked up from germline, CDR1 is MNHEY and CDR2 is SVGEGT. The DNA for the CDR3 is TGTGCCAGCAGTTACCTGGTGGCAGGGGGCCTTGAAGCTTTCTTT. Translated, it gives CASSYLVAGGLEAFF.

This clone appeared a single time. The chain employs TRBV11-2 and TRBJ1-3; TRBD1 is a possible D gene (5 bases). V lost 5 bases and J 4 bases, leaving 18 bases between the germline ends. Germline V lookup: CDR1 SGHAT, CDR2 FQNNGV. The CDR3 runs to 16 residues. This CDR3 is CASSPLLGLGGNTIYF. The CDR3, as DNA: TGTGCCAGCAGCCCCTTATTGGGGCTGGGAGGAAACACCATATATTTT. Using reference TRBV11-2 and TRBJ1-3 for the parts outside the CDR3, the full variable domain is EAGVAQSPRYKIIEKRQSVAFWCNPISGHATLYWYQQILGQGPKLLIQFQNNGVVDDSQLPKDRFSAERLKGVDSTLKIQPAKLEDSAVYLCASSPLLGLGGNTIYFGEGSWLTVV.

This clone was observed many times. V usage is TRBV11-3 and J usage is TRBJ2-2; D gene uncertain. Trimming left V 4 bases short and J 1 base short, with 4 bases between. CDR3 length: 13 amino acids. Germline V gene data show CDR1 as SGHNT and CDR2 as YENEEA. The CDR3 is CASSSLNTGELFF. DNA for the CDR3: TGTGCCAGCAGCTCTCTGAACACCGGGGAGCTGTTTTTT.

The count of this clone is one. The chain couples TRBV18 to TRBJ1-1, with 9 bases that match TRBD1. In germline, CDR1 is KGHSH, CDR2 LQKENI. This CDR3 is 13 amino acids long. The V and J ends lost 3 bases and 7 bases, in that order; junction bases with no gene match: 3. Here the CDR3 reads CASSPGTGFEAFF. The CDR3 coding sequence is TGTGCCAGCTCACCTGGGACAGGGTTTGAAGCTTTCTTT.

The rearrangement uses TRBV11-2 and TRBJ1-3; 7 bases fit TRBD1. The V gene end was trimmed by 5 bases and the J gene end by 3 bases; junction bases not matched to a gene: 7. The CDR3 spans 15 residues. Germline V gene sequence: CDR1 SGHAT, CDR2 FQNNGV. CDR3 region: CASSPIGTVGNTIYF. Here the CDR3 DNA reads TGTGCCAGCAGCCCGATAGGGACAGTTGGAAACACCATATATTTT. The full variable domain, completed using reference TRBV11-2 and TRBJ1-3, is EAGVAQSPRYKIIEKRQSVAFWCNPISGHATLYWYQQILGQGPKLLIQFQNNGVVDDSQLPKDRFSAERLKGVDSTLKIQPAKLEDSAVYLCASSPIGTVGNTIYFGEGSWLTVV.

This chain links TRBV7-9 with TRBJ2-3, with 9 bases lining up with TRBD2. CDR1 and CDR2 (germline): SEHNR, FQNEAQ (reference sequence). Trimming cost V 4 bases and J 1 base; bases outside gene matches: 3. CDR3 length: 15 amino acids. CDR3 nucleotides: TGTGCCAGCAGCTCTGTAGCGGGGGGCACAGATACGCAGTATTTT. Amino acids: CASSSVAGGTDTQYF. Combining the CDR3 with reference TRBV7-9 and TRBJ2-3 gives the whole variable domain DTGVSQNPRHKITKRGQNVTFRCDPISEHNRLYWYRQTLGQGPEFLTYFQNEAQLEKSRLLSDRFSAERPKGSFSTLEIQRTEQGDSAMYLCASSSVAGGTDTQYFGPGTRLTVL.

The rearrangement uses TRBV5-1 and TRBJ2-5; D may be TRBD2 (6 bases). Looked up from germline, CDR1 is SGHRS and CDR2 is YFSETQ. Trimming pared 4 bases from V and 5 bases from J, leaving 15 bases between. This CDR3 is built from 14 residues. The CDR3 bases are TGCGCCAGCAGCCCAGGGCCCGGAGGGGAGACCCAGTACTTC. Translated, it gives CASSPGPGGETQYF. Filled out from reference TRBV5-1 and TRBJ2-5, the complete variable domain reads KAGVTQTPRYLIKTRGQQVTLSCSPISGHRSVSWYQQTPGQGLQFLFEYFSETQRNKGNFPGRFSGRQFSNSRSEMNVSTLELGDSALYLCASSPGPGGETQYFGPGTRLLVL.

The chain is built from TRBV15 and TRBJ2-7; TRBD1 agrees at 9 bases. CDR3 length: 15 residues. In germline, CDR1 is LNHNV, CDR2 YYDKDF (reference sequence). Germline trimming cut 5 bases from V and 2 bases from J; bases unmatched to any gene: 7. CDR3 in DNA: TGTGCCACCAGCCCCGGGACAGGGTTGACCTACGAGCAGTACGTC. As protein: CATSPGTGLTYEQYV.

The genes are TRBV6-5 and TRBJ2-2; the match to TRBD2 covers 8 bases. The CDR3 consists of 15 residues. Losses at the gene ends were 7 bases for V and 1 base for J; bases not matched to a gene: 5. Germline V lookup: CDR1 MNHEY, CDR2 SVGAGI. The CDR3 loop is CASTRLARNTGELFF. Written as DNA, the CDR3 is TGTGCCAGCACCAGACTAGCGAGGAACACCGGGGAGCTGTTTTTT.

The rearrangement uses TRBV28 and TRBJ1-5, with TRBD1 as a possible D gene (5 bases). The CDR3 sequence is 16 residues long. Per germline, CDR1 MDHEN and CDR2 SYDVKM. V gave up 6 bases and J gave up 0 bases, with 15 bases separating them. CDR3 sequence: CASSPGGLYSNQPQHF. DNA for the CDR3: TGTGCCAGCAGCCCTGGGGGACTTTATAGCAATCAGCCCCAGCATTTT.

V usage is TRBV5-1 and J usage is TRBJ1-1; no clear D gene. V was pared by 2 bases and J by 0 bases, with 11 bases between. The CDR3 covers 15 residues. The germline gives CDR1 SGHRS, CDR2 YFSETQ. Here the CDR3 DNA reads TGCGCCAGCAGCTTTTCGGGAGCTTTGAACACTGAAGCTTTCTTT. Its translation is CASSFSGALNTEAFF.

J is TRBJ2-7 and V is TRBV27, with 9 bases aligning to TRBD1. The CDR3 is 12 residues long. Trimming took 10 bases from V and 4 from J; bases not matched to a gene: 5. The germline gives CDR1 MNHEY, CDR2 SMNVEV (reference sequence). The CDR3 bases are TGTGCCACCGGGACAGGGAGGTACGAGCAGTACTTC. Its protein is CATGTGRYEQYF.

The CDR3 loop reads CASSQDPLAERTGELFF. The CDR3 region has the DNA TGTGCCAGCAGCCAAGATCCGTTAGCGGAACGCACCGGGGAGCTGTTTTTT. The V call is TRBV3-1 (or the pseudogene TRBV3-2), the J call TRBJ2-2; D possibly corresponds to TRBD2 (6 bases). Trimming removed 0 bases from V and 4 bases from J, with 15 bases in between. This CDR3 region has 17 residues. Germline CDR1 LGHDT, CDR2 YNNKEL (reference sequence).

V usage is TRBV30 and J usage is TRBJ2-5; 8 nucleotides line up with TRBD2. The V and J ends lost 5 bases and 5 bases, in that order; junction bases with no gene match: 7. The CDR3 consists of 13 residues. Germline CDR1 reads GTSNPN; CDR2 reads SVGIG (reference sequence). The CDR3 nucleotides are TGTGCCTGGGGACGGGGGGGCGCGGAGACCCAGTACTTC. Its translation is CAWGRGGAETQYF.

The chain couples TRBV29-1 to TRBJ2-1; TRBD2 agrees at 9 bases. Per germline, CDR1 SQVTM and CDR2 ANQGSEA. The V gene end was trimmed by 5 bases and the J gene end by 4 bases; junction bases not matched to a gene: 12. The CDR3 totals 16 residues. CDR3 protein: CSVNLPRGGGYNEQFF. In DNA, the CDR3 is TGCAGCGTTAACCTTCCTCGCGGGGGGGGGTACAATGAGCAGTTCTTC.

This chain connects TRBV7-9 to TRBJ1-4; TRBD1 is a possible D gene (6 bases). CDR3 length: 15 residues. Germline CDR1 reads SEHNR; CDR2 reads FQNEAQ (reference sequence). V was cut by 5 bases and J by 6 bases, with 16 bases left in between. In nucleotides, the CDR3 is TGTGCCAGCAGCACCCACAGGGCTGGGGATGAAAAACTGTTTTTT. Its protein is CASSTHRAGDEKLFF.

The chain links TRBV30 to TRBJ2-7; TRBD2 is a possible D gene (5 bases). Germline V CDR1 and CDR2: GTSNPN, SVGIG (reference sequence). The CDR3 sequence is 14 residues long. The V end lost 2 bases, the J end lost 3 bases, and 14 bases lay between the germline ends. The DNA of the CDR3 is TGTGCCTGGAGTACTAGTGGGATTAACTACGAGCAGTACTTC. This translates into CAWSTSGINYEQYF.

V gene TRBV28 combines with J gene TRBJ1-3, with a weak D call TRBD1 (6 bases). CDR1 is MDHEN and CDR2 is SYDVKM in the germline V gene. This CDR3 comprises 16 residues. The ends were cut back, 3 bases at V and 0 bases at J, with 12 bases in the middle. The CDR3 coding sequence is TGTGCCAGCAGTTTTTCAGGGGCCAACTCTGGAAACACCATATATTTT. Its translation is CASSFSGANSGNTIYF.

This clone was seen more than once but under ten times. The chain recombines TRBV4-1 with TRBJ2-2; 16 positions match TRBD2. The CDR3 loop spans 19 amino acids. Germline V gene sequence: CDR1 MGHRA, CDR2 YSYEKL. Trimming removed 2 bases from V and 4 bases from J; junction bases left unmatched: 7. This CDR3 is CASSQSGLAGGPSTGELFF. The CDR3 coding sequence is TGCGCCAGCAGCCAATCGGGACTAGCGGGGGGGCCGAGCACCGGGGAGCTGTTTTTT.

The V and J genes are TRBV7-8 and TRBJ2-5, with D possibly TRBD1 on 6 matching bases. Trimming removed 4 bases from V and 4 bases from J, with 13 bases in between. Germline V gives CDR1 SGHVS, CDR2 FQNEAQ. This CDR3 is built from 14 residues. The CDR3 sequence is CASSSSTGLETQYF. CDR3 nucleotide sequence: TGTGCCAGCAGCTCTTCGACAGGCCTAGAGACCCAGTACTTC. Drawing the rest from reference TRBV7-8 and TRBJ2-5, the complete variable domain is GAGVSQSPRYKVAKRGQDVALRCDPISGHVSLFWYQQALGQGPEFLTYFQNEAQLDKSGLPSDRFFAERPEGSVSTLKIQRTQQEDSAVYLCASSSSTGLETQYFGPGTRLLVL.

CDR3: CASSLEFGTRGNTIYF. The CDR3 coding sequence is TGTGCCAGCAGCTTAGAATTTGGGACACGTGGAAACACCATATATTTT. The rearrangement links TRBV11-2 to TRBJ1-3, with a possible D match to TRBD1 (6 bases). Germline CDR1 and CDR2: SGHAT and FQNNGV. The CDR3 runs 16 residues. Trimming shortened V by 0 bases and J by 3 bases, and 12 bases separated the two germline ends.

The chain links TRBV5-1 to TRBJ2-2; 9 bases fit TRBD2. CDR1 and CDR2 (germline): SGHRS, YFSETQ. Losses at the gene ends were 1 base for V and 7 bases for J; bases not matched to a gene: 5. This CDR3 has 15 amino acids. In DNA, the CDR3 is TGCGCCAGCAGCTTGCCGGGACTAGCTGGCGGGGAGCTGTTTTTT. Translated, it gives CASSLPGLAGGELFF. Full variable domain (remainder filled in from reference TRBV5-1 and TRBJ2-2): KAGVTQTPRYLIKTRGQQVTLSCSPISGHRSVSWYQQTPGQGLQFLFEYFSETQRNKGNFPGRFSGRQFSNSRSEMNVSTLELGDSALYLCASSLPGLAGGELFFGEGSRLTVL.

The chain links TRBV18 to TRBJ2-3; 7 bases align to TRBD1. The V and J ends lost 0 bases and 0 bases, in that order; junction bases with no gene match: 3. The CDR3 length is 16 residues. Germline V lookup: CDR1 KGHSH, CDR2 LQKENI. Here the CDR3 DNA reads TGTGCCAGCTCACCACCCCGGGACAGTAGCACAGATACGCAGTATTTT. Translating it yields CASSPPRDSSTDTQYF.

This chain uses TRBV5-6 with TRBJ2-5; 16 nucleotides agree with TRBD2. CDR3 length equals 16 residues. J lost 3 bases, V lost 3 bases, and 2 bases had no gene match. The germline gives CDR1 SGHDT, CDR2 YYEEEE. The CDR3 here is CASSSGTSGGEETQYF. The CDR3 nucleotides read TGTGCCAGCAGCTCAGGGACTAGCGGGGGGGAAGAGACCCAGTACTTC.